This TCR beta chain was recovered during a study of metastatic and nonmetastatic thyroid tumors. From the PCR reads, TCRdb re-called clones with MiXCR. The sample holds some 16,000 clones, 24% seen once. The CDR3 has 15 residues. Germline V gene data show CDR1 as SGHRS and CDR2 as YFSETQ. Trimming at V came to 3 bases and at J to 5 bases, leaving 7 bases not matched to a gene. Thyroid surgery took place with no prior treatment in any patient. Source material: tumor tissue. The receptor comes from a female donor with papillary thyroid cancer or a benign thyroid nodule (not recorded which). Some clones in this sample may be carry-over from other donors' samples. This sequence joins TRBV5-1 and TRBJ2-7; 11 bases line up with TRBD2. The CDR3 protein is CASSSLAGGPNEQYF. As DNA, the CDR3 is TGCGCCAGCAGCTCCCTAGCGGGAGGCCCCAACGAGCAGTACTTC. The full variable domain, its missing parts supplied by reference TRBV5-1 and TRBJ2-7, is KAGVTQTPRYLIKTRGQQVTLSCSPISGHRSVSWYQQTPGQGLQFLFEYFSETQRNKGNFPGRFSGRQFSNSRSEMNVSTLELGDSALYLCASSSLAGGPNEQYFGPGTRLTVT.